Many counts were recorded for the clone carrying this T cell receptor beta chain. The data originate from a study of identical twins' blood T cells. TCRdb reprocessed the 5' RACE reads with MiXCR, giving one entry per CDR3 protein. The sample comprises 350,000 to 400,000 distinct CDR3 sequences, roughly 31% of which are singletons, and around 5.6% rests with the top ten. The ends were cut back, 7 bases at V and 0 bases at J, with 9 bases in the middle. This CDR3 spans 12 amino acids. CDR1 is DFQATT and CDR2 is SNEGSKA in the germline V gene (reference sequence). Sequenced material: PBMCs. V gene TRBV20-1 combines with J gene TRBJ1-2; no reliable D call. The sequence came from a woman aged 18 to 49 in good health. The CDR3 coding sequence is TGCAGTGACCAAACAGCTAACTATGGCTACACCTTC. Encoded protein: CSDQTANYGYTF.